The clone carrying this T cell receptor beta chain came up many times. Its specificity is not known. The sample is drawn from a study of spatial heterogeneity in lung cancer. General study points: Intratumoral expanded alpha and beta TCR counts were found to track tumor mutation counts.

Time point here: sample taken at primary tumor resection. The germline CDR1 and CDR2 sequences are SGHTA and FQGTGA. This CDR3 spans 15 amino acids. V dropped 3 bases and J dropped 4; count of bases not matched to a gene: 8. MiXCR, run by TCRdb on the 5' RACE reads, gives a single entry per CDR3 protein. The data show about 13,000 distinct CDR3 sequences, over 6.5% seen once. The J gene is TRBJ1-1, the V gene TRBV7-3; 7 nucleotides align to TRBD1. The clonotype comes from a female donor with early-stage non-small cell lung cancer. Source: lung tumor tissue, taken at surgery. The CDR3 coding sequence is TGTGCCAGCAGCTTCAAGACAGGGAGGGGCACTGAAGCTTTCTTT. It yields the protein CASSFKTGRGTEAFF.